Detailed here is one TCR beta chain. The antigen remains undetermined. No conserved phenylalanine or tryptophan ends this CDR3, so it is likely a read error. The investigators made TCR beta cDNA from roughly 0.45 ug total RNA, using a constant-region primer. Library construction for TCR beta comprised three nested multiplex PCR rounds performed with slightly modified ARM-PCR. Both of the initial two PCR rounds ran for around 10 cycles and employed TRBV1-TRBV30 forward primers alongside a C-beta reverse primer. TCRdb redid the calling of the multiplex PCR reads with MiXCR, one entry per CDR3 protein. The sample lists approximately 40,000 distinct CDR3 sequences, around 72% occurring once. The sample belongs to a study of tumor-infiltrating lymphocytes in primary liver carcinoma. Germline-derived CDR1 and CDR2 are WSHSY and SAAADI. This CDR3 is built from 17 residues. Study results and caveats: Only about 7-24% of top clones were detected in each of the five tumor regions.

Co-extraction of RNA and DNA was performed on roughly 17-32 mg of unsorted bulk tissue. Material: liver tumor tissue from sampling region 2. Subset given: tumor region T2, inferior pole. The origin of this receptor is a man in his forties with primary liver carcinoma and hepatitis B virus infection. The rearrangement uses TRBV10-2 and TRBJ2-3, with 8 nucleotides matching TRBD2. The CDR3 DNA reads TGCGCCAGCAGTGTGTTACAGGGACTAGATAGCACAGACACGCAGTATTGT. As protein: CASSVLQGLDSTDTQYC.